This TCR beta chain was profiled in a study of T cell repertoires in cytomegalovirus infection. Each CDR3 protein is one row after TCRdb ran MiXCR on the reads. The sample contains hundreds of thousands of distinct CDR3 sequences, around 24% of which appear only once. J gave up 1 base and V 3 bases, and 5 bases lay outside the gene matches. The V gene's germline CDR1 is LNHDA and CDR2 SQIVND (reference sequence). The CDR3 covers 16 residues. Sequencing was carried out using CD8+ T cells from PBMCs. The chain carries TRBV19 and TRBJ2-1; 8 bases agree with TRBD1. This TCR came from a human donor in good health (CMV status not recorded). Some clones in this sample may be carry-over from other donors' samples. CDR3 coding DNA: TGTGCCAGTAGTATCCTCAGGACAGGGTCCTACAATGAGCAGTTCTTC. Translating gives CASSILRTGSYNEQFF.